Below are 6 T cell receptor beta chains sequenced from a single sample in a study of T cells in Graves' hyperthyroidism and ophthalmopathy. The TCR beta CDR3 regions underwent amplification using RNA transcripts as the source. When the TCR CDR3 underwent first-round RT-PCR, the HTBI primer set was used. MiXCR, applied by TCRdb to the multiplex PCR reads, yields one record per CDR3 protein. The sample lists over 250,000 distinct CDR3 sequences; about 25% were seen once. Source material: blood. The receptors stem from a man in his forties or fifties with Graves' hyperthyroidism that later progressed to Graves' ophthalmopathy.

This chain uses TRBV5-1 with TRBJ1-1; 7 bases line up with TRBD1. V dropped 3 bases and J dropped 6; count of bases not matched to a gene: 17. Germline loops: CDR1 SGHRS, CDR2 YFSETQ. The CDR3 is made up of 17 amino acids. In DNA form, the CDR3 reads TGCGCCAGCAGCTCGGACCCCAAACAGGGGAAATACGCTGAAGCTTTCTTT. Its protein product is CASSSDPKQGKYAEAFF.

This clonotype was detected ten times or more. This chain uses TRBV11-2 with TRBJ2-2, with TRBD2 matching 10 bases. Germline CDR1 reads SGHAT; CDR2 reads FQNNGV. This CDR3 comprises 17 residues. The trim removed 6 bases at V and 6 bases at J, leaving 13 bases unmatched. The CDR3 region is CASRTRKREGTSGELFF. For the CDR3, the DNA is TGTGCCAGCAGAACCCGCAAGCGGGAGGGCACGTCCGGGGAGCTGTTTTTT. Variable domain in full (rest from reference TRBV11-2 and TRBJ2-2): EAGVAQSPRYKIIEKRQSVAFWCNPISGHATLYWYQQILGQGPKLLIQFQNNGVVDDSQLPKDRFSAERLKGVDSTLKIQPAKLEDSAVYLCASRTRKREGTSGELFFGEGSRLTVL.

This clonotype was counted many times. This chain links TRBV28 with TRBJ2-5; D might be TRBD2 (5 bases). Trimming took off 6 bases at V and 9 bases at J, with 20 bases between the two ends. Germline assignment: CDR1 MDHEN and CDR2 SYDVKM. The CDR3 totals 14 residues. The CDR3 sequence is CASRRTQPSGSQYF. CDR3 in DNA: TGTGCCAGCAGAAGGACGCAACCATCGGGGTCCCAGTACTTC.

This clonotype was counted ten times or more. The J gene is TRBJ2-2, the V gene TRBV12-3 or TRBV12-4, with 9 bases that match TRBD1. The CDR3 length is 17 residues. V lost 3 bases to trimming and J lost 4 bases; unmatched junction nucleotides: 9. The DNA of the CDR3 is TGTGCCAGCAGTTTTAATCCTGGACAGGGGACCACCGGGGAGCTGTTTTTT. This translates into CASSFNPGQGTTGELFF.

This clonotype was seen ten or more times. The CDR3 loop is CASRPRQGAGELFF. The CDR3 region has the DNA TGCGCCAGCCGCCCCCGCCAGGGAGCCGGGGAGCTGTTTTTT. The rearrangement uses TRBV5-1 and TRBJ2-2; D may match TRBD1 or TRBD2 (5 bases each). The germline V gene has CDR1 SGHRS and CDR2 YFSETQ. V was trimmed by 7 bases and J by 6 bases, leaving 16 bases between them. The CDR3 consists of 14 residues.

Note on this clonotype: Just one base apart from a much larger clone, this may be a read error. The CDR3 end shows no conserved phenylalanine or tryptophan, and so a read error is likely. CDR3 sequence (DNA): TGTGCCAGCAGTTACTCGATCGGGGGCTCAGAGACCCAGTACCTC. As protein: CASSYSIGGSETQYL. The chain has TRBV6-5 and TRBJ2-5; D may correspond to TRBD1 or TRBD2 (6 bases each). The CDR3 is made up of 15 amino acids. The germline V gene has CDR1 MNHEY and CDR2 SVGAGI. The germline V and J ends were trimmed by 0 bases and 4 bases, with 12 bases remaining between them.